The text below deals with one TCR beta chain. The germline V and J ends were trimmed by 8 bases and 3 bases, with 17 bases remaining between them. The CDR3 length is 14 residues. Germline V gene sequence: CDR1 MDHEN, CDR2 SYDVKM. The entry originates in a study of technical replicates of blood from several donors. Clones were read by immunoSEQ multiplex PCR, and TCRdb kept only the in-frame ones, dropping some. The sample has 60,000 to 90,000 clones, 95% to 96% seen once. This TCR derives from a human donor in good health. This chain uses TRBV28 with TRBJ2-7; possibly TRBD2 for D (5 bases). Sequenced sample: T cells isolated from PBMCs. The DNA for the CDR3 is TGTGCCAGCCAAATTGCCGCCGGGGACTACGAGCAGTACTTC. Encoded protein: CASQIAAGDYEQYF. Looking up the rest from reference TRBV28 and TRBJ2-7 gives the full variable domain: DVKVTQSSRYLVKRTGEKVFLECVQDMDHENMFWYRQDPGLGLRLIYFSYDVKMKEKGDIPEGYSVSREKKERFSLILESASTNQTSMYLCASQIAAGDYEQYFGPGTRLTVT.